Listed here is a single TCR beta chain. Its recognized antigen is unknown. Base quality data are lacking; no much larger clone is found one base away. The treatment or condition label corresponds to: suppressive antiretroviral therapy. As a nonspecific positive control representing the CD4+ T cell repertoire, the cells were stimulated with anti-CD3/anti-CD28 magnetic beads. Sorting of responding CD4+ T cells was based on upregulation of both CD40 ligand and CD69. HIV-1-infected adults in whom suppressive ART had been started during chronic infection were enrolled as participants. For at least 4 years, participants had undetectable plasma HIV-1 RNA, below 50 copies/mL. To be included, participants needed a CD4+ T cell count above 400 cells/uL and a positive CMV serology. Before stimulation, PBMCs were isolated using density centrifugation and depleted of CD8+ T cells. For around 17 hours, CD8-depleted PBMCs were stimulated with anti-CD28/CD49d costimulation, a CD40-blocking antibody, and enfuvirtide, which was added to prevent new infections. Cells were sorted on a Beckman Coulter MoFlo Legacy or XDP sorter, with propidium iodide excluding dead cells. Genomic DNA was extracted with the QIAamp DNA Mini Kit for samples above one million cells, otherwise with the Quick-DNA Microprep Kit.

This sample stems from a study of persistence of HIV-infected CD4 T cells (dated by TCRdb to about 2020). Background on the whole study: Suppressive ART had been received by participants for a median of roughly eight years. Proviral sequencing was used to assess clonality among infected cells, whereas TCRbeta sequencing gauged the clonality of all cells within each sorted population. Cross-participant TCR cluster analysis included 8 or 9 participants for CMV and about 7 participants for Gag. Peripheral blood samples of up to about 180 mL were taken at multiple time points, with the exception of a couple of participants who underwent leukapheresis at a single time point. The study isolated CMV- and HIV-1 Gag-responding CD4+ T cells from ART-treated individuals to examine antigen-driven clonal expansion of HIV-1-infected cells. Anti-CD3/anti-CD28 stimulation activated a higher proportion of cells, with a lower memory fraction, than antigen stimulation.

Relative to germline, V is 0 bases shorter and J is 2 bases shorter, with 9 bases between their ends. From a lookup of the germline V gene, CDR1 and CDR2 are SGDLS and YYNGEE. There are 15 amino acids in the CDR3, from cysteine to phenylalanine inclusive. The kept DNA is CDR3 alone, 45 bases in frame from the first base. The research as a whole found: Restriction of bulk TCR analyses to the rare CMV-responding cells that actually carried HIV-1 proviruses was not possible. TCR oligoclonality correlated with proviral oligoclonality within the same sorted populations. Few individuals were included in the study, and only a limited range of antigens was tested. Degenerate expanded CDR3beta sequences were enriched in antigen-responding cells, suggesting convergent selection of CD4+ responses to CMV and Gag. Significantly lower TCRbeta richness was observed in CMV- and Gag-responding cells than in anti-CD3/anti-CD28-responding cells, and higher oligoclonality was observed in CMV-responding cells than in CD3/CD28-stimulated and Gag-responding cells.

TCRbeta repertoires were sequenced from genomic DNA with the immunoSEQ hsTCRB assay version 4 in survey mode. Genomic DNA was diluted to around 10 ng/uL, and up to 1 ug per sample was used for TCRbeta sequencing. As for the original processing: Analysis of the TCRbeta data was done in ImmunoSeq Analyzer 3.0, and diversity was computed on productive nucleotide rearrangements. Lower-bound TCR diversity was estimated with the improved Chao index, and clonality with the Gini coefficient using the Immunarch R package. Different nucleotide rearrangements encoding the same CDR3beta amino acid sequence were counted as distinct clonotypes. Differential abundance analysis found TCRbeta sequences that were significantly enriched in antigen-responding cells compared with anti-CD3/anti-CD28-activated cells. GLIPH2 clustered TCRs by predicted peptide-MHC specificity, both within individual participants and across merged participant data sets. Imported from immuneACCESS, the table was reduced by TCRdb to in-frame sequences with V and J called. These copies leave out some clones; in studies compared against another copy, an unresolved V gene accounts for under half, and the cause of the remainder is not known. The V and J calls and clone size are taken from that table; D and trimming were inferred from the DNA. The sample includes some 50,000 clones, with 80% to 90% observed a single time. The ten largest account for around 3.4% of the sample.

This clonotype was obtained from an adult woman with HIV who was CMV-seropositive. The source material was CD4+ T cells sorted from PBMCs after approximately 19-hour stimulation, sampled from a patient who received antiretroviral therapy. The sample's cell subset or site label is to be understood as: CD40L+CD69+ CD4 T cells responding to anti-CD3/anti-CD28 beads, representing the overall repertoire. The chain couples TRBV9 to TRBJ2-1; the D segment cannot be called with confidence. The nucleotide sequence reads TGTGCCAGCAGCGTAGACCCCCTTCCCTACAATGAGCAGTTCTTC. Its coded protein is CASSVDPLPYNEQFF.